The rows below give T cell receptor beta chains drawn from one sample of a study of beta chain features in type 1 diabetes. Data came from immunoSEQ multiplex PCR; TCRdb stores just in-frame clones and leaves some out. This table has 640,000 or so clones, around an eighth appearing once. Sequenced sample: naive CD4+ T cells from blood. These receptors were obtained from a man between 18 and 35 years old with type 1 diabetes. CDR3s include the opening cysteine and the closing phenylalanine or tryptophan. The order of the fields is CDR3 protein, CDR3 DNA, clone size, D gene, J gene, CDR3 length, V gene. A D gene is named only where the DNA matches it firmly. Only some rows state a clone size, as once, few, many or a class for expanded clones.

CDR3aa: CASTLTGNDSPLHF; CDR3nt: TGTGCCAGCACCTTGACAGGGAATGATTCACCCCTCCACTTT; abundance: few; d_gene: TRBD1; j_gene: TRBJ1-6; len: 14; v_gene: TRBV2
CDR3aa: CASSQVGLGRNNEQFF; CDR3nt: TGCGCCAGCAGCCAAGTGGGACTTGGCCGGAACAATGAGCAGTTCTTC; abundance: -; d_gene: -; j_gene: TRBJ2-1; len: 16; v_gene: TRBV4-3
CDR3aa: CASSSSGTDHYEQYF; CDR3nt: TGTGCCAGCAGTTCATCCGGGACAGACCACTACGAGCAGTACTTC; abundance: -; d_gene: TRBD1; j_gene: TRBJ2-7; len: 15; v_gene: TRBV28
CDR3aa: CSVGQLNTGELFF; CDR3nt: TGCAGCGTTGGACAGTTGAACACCGGGGAGCTGTTTTTT; abundance: -; d_gene: -; j_gene: TRBJ2-2; len: 13; v_gene: TRBV29-1
CDR3aa: CASSEPGTGSSYEQYF; CDR3nt: TGTGCCAGCAGTGAACCCGGGACAGGAAGCTCCTACGAGCAGTACTTC; abundance: -; d_gene: TRBD1; j_gene: TRBJ2-7; len: 16; v_gene: TRBV2
CDR3aa: CAWARTLGGQPQHF; CDR3nt: TGTGCCTGGGCTCGGACACTCGGGGGCCAGCCCCAGCATTTT; abundance: few; d_gene: -; j_gene: TRBJ1-5; len: 14; v_gene: TRBV30
CDR3aa: CASSLRQSSGRRDTGELFF; CDR3nt: TGTGCCAGCAGCTTAAGGCAATCTTCAGGGAGGCGGGACACCGGGGAGCTGTTTTTT; abundance: -; d_gene: -; j_gene: TRBJ2-2; len: 19; v_gene: TRBV11-1
CDR3aa: CASTGTSYNEQFF; CDR3nt: TGTGCCAGCACCGGGACTAGCTACAATGAGCAGTTCTTC; abundance: -; d_gene: TRBD2; j_gene: TRBJ2-1; len: 13; v_gene: TRBV2
CDR3aa: CSVTQVGANTEAFF; CDR3nt: TGCAGCGTTACCCAGGTAGGGGCGAACACTGAAGCTTTCTTT; abundance: few; d_gene: -; j_gene: TRBJ1-1; len: 14; v_gene: TRBV29-1
CDR3aa: CASRTFASLQYF; CDR3nt: TGTGCCAGCAGAACTTTTGCATCATTGCAGTATTTT; abundance: -; d_gene: -; j_gene: TRBJ2-3; len: 12; v_gene: TRBV6-5
CDR3aa: CAWSADSNQPQHF; CDR3nt: TGTGCCTGGAGTGCGGATTCCAATCAGCCCCAGCATTTT; abundance: -; d_gene: -; j_gene: TRBJ1-5; len: 13; v_gene: TRBV30
CDR3aa: CASSLIGQGPTYEQYF; CDR3nt: TGTGCCAGCAGTTTAATAGGACAGGGGCCAACCTACGAGCAGTACTTC; abundance: -; d_gene: TRBD1; j_gene: TRBJ2-7; len: 16; v_gene: TRBV27
CDR3aa: CASSLLVGGEQFF; CDR3nt: TGTGCCAGCAGCCTATTAGTTGGGGGTGAGCAGTTCTTC; abundance: few; d_gene: -; j_gene: TRBJ2-1; len: 13; v_gene: TRBV7-9
CDR3aa: CASSDGTSGGTDTQYF; CDR3nt: TGTGCCAGCAGCGATGGGACTAGCGGGGGCACAGATACGCAGTATTTT; abundance: few; d_gene: TRBD2; j_gene: TRBJ2-3; len: 16; v_gene: TRBV7-9
CDR3aa: CASSWGQGGYEQYF; CDR3nt: TGTGCCAGCAGCTGGGGACAGGGGGGCTACGAGCAGTACTTC; abundance: few; d_gene: TRBD1; j_gene: TRBJ2-7; len: 14; v_gene: TRBV7-2
CDR3aa: CASSLALMGQGYYGYTF; CDR3nt: TGTGCCAGCAGCTTAGCGCTCATGGGACAGGGATACTATGGCTACACCTTC; abundance: -; d_gene: TRBD1; j_gene: TRBJ1-2; len: 17; v_gene: TRBV7-9
CDR3aa: CASSLRTGDSPLHF; CDR3nt: TGTGCCAGCAGTCTTCGAACAGGGGATTCACCCCTCCACTTT; abundance: -; d_gene: TRBD1; j_gene: TRBJ1-6; len: 14; v_gene: TRBV28
CDR3aa: CASSLSSTTDTQYF; CDR3nt: TGTGCCAGCAGCTTGTCATCTACCACAGATACGCAGTATTTT; abundance: -; d_gene: -; j_gene: TRBJ2-3; len: 14; v_gene: TRBV5-8
CDR3aa: CASSQDGGTAYEQYF; CDR3nt: TGTGCCAGCAGCCAAGATGGAGGGACGGCCTACGAGCAGTACTTC; abundance: -; d_gene: -; j_gene: TRBJ2-7; len: 15; v_gene: TRBV4-2
CDR3aa: CASSLQDSNYNEQFF; CDR3nt: TGCGCCAGCAGTTTGCAGGACAGCAACTACAATGAGCAGTTCTTC; abundance: -; d_gene: -; j_gene: TRBJ2-1; len: 15; v_gene: TRBV5-1
CDR3aa: CASSLGDRGPPLHF; CDR3nt: TGTGCCAGCAGTTTAGGGGACAGGGGTCCACCCCTCCACTTT; abundance: few; d_gene: TRBD1; j_gene: TRBJ1-6; len: 14; v_gene: TRBV28
CDR3aa: CASRVRTAGELFF; CDR3nt: TGTGCCAGCAGGGTACGGACGGCCGGGGAGCTGTTTTTT; abundance: -; d_gene: -; j_gene: TRBJ2-2; len: 13; v_gene: TRBV2
CDR3aa: CASSLMTSGSGDTQYF; CDR3nt: TGTGCCAGCAGCTTAATGACTAGCGGGAGCGGAGATACGCAGTATTTT; abundance: -; d_gene: TRBD2; j_gene: TRBJ2-3; len: 16; v_gene: TRBV7-2
CDR3aa: CASSQRNRDSPGNTIYF; CDR3nt: TGTGCCAGCAGCCAAAGAAACCGGGACAGCCCTGGAAACACCATATATTTT; abundance: few; d_gene: TRBD1; j_gene: TRBJ1-3; len: 17; v_gene: TRBV14
CDR3aa: CASSSPHVGDYNEQFF; CDR3nt: TGTGCCAGCAGTTCCCCTCATGTGGGAGACTACAATGAGCAGTTCTTC; abundance: few; d_gene: -; j_gene: TRBJ2-1; len: 16; v_gene: TRBV6-5
CDR3aa: CASSPRTANTEAFF; CDR3nt: TGTGCCAGCTCACCACGCACTGCGAACACTGAAGCTTTCTTT; abundance: -; d_gene: -; j_gene: TRBJ1-1; len: 14; v_gene: TRBV18
CDR3aa: CASSPRSADTQYF; CDR3nt: TGCGCCAGCAGCCCTCGGTCCGCAGATACGCAGTATTTT; abundance: -; d_gene: -; j_gene: TRBJ2-3; len: 13; v_gene: TRBV4-3
CDR3aa: CATAKGQGVPLYF; CDR3nt: TGTGCCACAGCCAAGGGACAGGGTGTCCCCCTGTACTTC; abundance: -; d_gene: TRBD1; j_gene: TRBJ2-7; len: 13; v_gene: TRBV7-2
CDR3aa: CSVTGGSGANVLTF; CDR3nt: TGCAGCGTCACAGGGGGCTCTGGGGCCAACGTCCTGACTTTC; abundance: few; d_gene: TRBD1; j_gene: TRBJ2-6; len: 14; v_gene: TRBV29-1
CDR3aa: CARGRGNEQFF; CDR3nt: TGTGCCCGGGGAAGGGGCAATGAGCAGTTCTTC; abundance: few; d_gene: -; j_gene: TRBJ2-1; len: 11; v_gene: TRBV30
CDR3aa: CASSMHRDFSSYEQYF; CDR3nt: TGTGCCAGTAGTATGCACCGGGACTTCAGCTCCTACGAGCAGTACTTC; abundance: -; d_gene: -; j_gene: TRBJ2-7; len: 16; v_gene: TRBV19
CDR3aa: CASRSTPTGELFF; CDR3nt: TGTGCCAGCAGATCGACACCCACCGGGGAGCTGTTTTTT; abundance: few; d_gene: -; j_gene: TRBJ2-2; len: 13; v_gene: TRBV7-9
CDR3aa: CSVAKNTGELFF; CDR3nt: TGCAGCGTTGCTAAGAACACCGGGGAGCTGTTTTTT; abundance: -; d_gene: -; j_gene: TRBJ2-2; len: 12; v_gene: TRBV29-1
CDR3aa: CASSWGQRETQYF; CDR3nt: TGTGCCAGCAGCTGGGGGCAAAGGGAGACCCAGTACTTC; abundance: -; d_gene: -; j_gene: TRBJ2-5; len: 13; v_gene: TRBV7-2